This T cell receptor (beta chain) stems from a study of T cells in Graves' hyperthyroidism and ophthalmopathy. There were TCR beta CDR3 regions amplified from RNA transcripts. Carried out on the TCR CDR3, a first-round RT-PCR used the HTBI primer set. TCRdb reanalysed the multiplex PCR reads using MiXCR and keeps one entry per CDR3 protein. The sample holds 100,000 to 140,000 distinct CDR3 sequences, around a sixth seen once. This clonotype was seen many times. This TCR derives from a woman in her forties or fifties with Graves' hyperthyroidism. Sequenced material: blood.

The CDR3 here is CASSDPATDTQYF. CDR3 DNA: TGTGCCAGCAGTGATCCGGCCACAGATACGCAGTATTTT. The J gene is TRBJ2-3, the V gene TRBV6-1; D is undetermined. V was shortened by 3 bases and J by 2 bases, with 6 bases between the two germline ends. Germline V CDR1 and CDR2: MNHNS, SASEGT. The CDR3 totals 13 residues.